This T cell receptor (beta chain) emerged from a study of blood T cell repertoires in COVID-19. This CDR3 spans 15 amino acids. Germline CDR1 and CDR2: SGHNT and YYREEE (reference sequence). The V end lost 7 bases, the J end lost 2 bases, and 18 bases lay between the germline ends. Study processing details: Amplifying reference gene primers gave estimates of nucleated cell counts. TCRdb's table, derived via immunoSEQ multiplex PCR, lists solely in-frame clones and lacks some. V and J calls and clone size are copied from that table; D and trimming were computed from the DNA. The data contain around 310,000 clones, about 87% of them singletons. This clone appeared a single time. Enrolled through a virtual design, the participants were between 18 and 89 years of age and came from under 25 US areas.

The J gene is TRBJ2-5, the V gene TRBV5-4; a weak D match, TRBD2 (6 bases). This clonotype was sampled from a man younger than 45 who had recovered from COVID-19. Specimen: PBMCs or T cells enriched from blood (not recorded which). DNA of the CDR3: TGTGCCAGCTCTGCGCCCGGTGGGGGGCAAGAGACCCAGTACTTC. Translating gives CASSAPGGGQETQYF. The whole variable domain, filled in from reference TRBV5-4 and TRBJ2-5, reads ETGVTQSPTHLIKTRGQQVTLRCSSQSGHNTVSWYQQALGQGPQFIFQYYREEENGRGNFPPRFSGLQFPNYSSELNVNALELDDSALYLCASSAPGGGQETQYFGPGTRLLVL.